This TCR beta chain stems from a study of shared clonotypes between healthy human individuals. Study overall: Per donor, three plates held CD4 naive cells, three held CD4 memory, two held CD8 naive and one held CD8 memory.

This table comes from immunoSEQ multiplex PCR, and its TCRdb copy is limited to in-frame clones, with some not included. The sample includes roughly 2.2 million clones, 85% to 95% of them seen just once. Germline-derived CDR1 and CDR2 are PRHDT and FYEKMQ (reference sequence). The V and J ends lost 4 bases and 5 bases, in that order; junction bases with no gene match: 7. The CDR3 has 17 residues. The sequencing sample was made of naive CD4+ T cells from PBMCs. Subset of the sample: CD45RA+ positively selected. The rearrangement joins TRBV13 to TRBJ2-5, with 16 bases that match TRBD2. The sequence was obtained from a man younger than 30 in good health. Some clones in this sample may be carry-over from other donors' samples. The CDR3 nucleotides are TGTGCCAGCAGCTCAGGGACTAGCGGGAGGGTTGTGGAGACCCAGTACTTC. Amino acid sequence: CASSSGTSGRVVETQYF.